These T cell receptor beta chains were read from a single sample in a study of CD8+CD57+ T cells in acquired aplastic anemia. Via MiXCR, TCRdb re-called the reads, giving one row per CDR3 protein. The sample records fewer than 200,000 distinct CDR3 sequences, 71% being singletons. Sample: sorted CD4+, CD8+, or CD8+CD57+ T cells (not recorded which) from PBMCs. Receptor source: a human donor with aplastic anemia. Both conserved end residues are part of each CDR3. A D gene is named only where the DNA matches it firmly. Only part of the rows carry a size: once, few, many, or a class if the clone is expanded.

CDR3nt | CDR3aa | abundance | d_gene | j_gene | v_gene
TGTGCCACCAGCAGAGATTTGCGGGGGCACACAGATACGCAGTATTTT | CATSRDLRGHTDTQYF | NA | NA | TRBJ2-3 | TRBV15
TGTGCCAGCAGAGAGAGATTATGGACAGTCAACTATGGCTACACCTTC | CASRERLWTVNYGYTF | NA | NA | TRBJ1-2 | TRBV2
TGTGCCAGCAGCTTAAGCAGGGGCAGGATGGAGCCCCAGCATTTT | CASSLSRGRMEPQHF | NA | NA | TRBJ1-5 | TRBV7-2
TGTGCCAGCAGCGGGCTTGTGCGGGGGGTACAAGAGACCCAGTACTTC | CASSGLVRGVQETQYF | NA | TRBD2 | TRBJ2-5 | TRBV7-9
TGTGCCAGCAGCTCACTAGGGTCAGATACGCAGTATTTT | CASSSLGSDTQYF | few | NA | TRBJ2-3 | TRBV7-2
TGTGCCAGCAGTGAACCCGGGACAGGGGATACTGAAGCTTTCTTT | CASSEPGTGDTEAFF | NA | TRBD1 | TRBJ1-1 | TRBV25-1
TGCAGTGCCAGCAGTCCCAGAGGCCGTAACGGGGAGCTGTTTTTT | CSASSPRGRNGELFF | once | NA | TRBJ2-2 | TRBV20-1
TGTGCCAGCAGTGAGGACGGAACGACTATAGCTGAAGCTTTCTTT | CASSEDGTTIAEAFF | NA | NA | TRBJ1-1 | TRBV2
TGTGCCAGCAGCCGACCGGCGGACAGGCTGGGAGCTTTCTTT | CASSRPADRLGAFF | NA | TRBD1 | TRBJ1-1 | TRBV6-1
TGCAGCGTTGAAGTACAAGACACTGAAGCTTTCTTT | CSVEVQDTEAFF | NA | NA | TRBJ1-1 | TRBV29-1
TGTGCCAGCAGCTTCGAGCTTCAGGGAGGAGGCGAGCAGTACTTC | CASSFELQGGGEQYF | NA | NA | TRBJ2-7 | TRBV5-6
TGTGCCAGCAGCTTAGGGTTGGGGGAATTGAATTCACCCCTCCACTTT | CASSLGLGELNSPLHF | NA | NA | TRBJ1-6 | TRBV5-1
TGTGCCACCAGCAGAGATCAGTGGGGCCTTAGCAATCAGCCCCAGCATTTT | CATSRDQWGLSNQPQHF | NA | NA | TRBJ1-5 | TRBV15
TGTGCTAGCAGCTTGGGACAGGGGGATTTTGTTGGCGAGGAGACCCAGTACTTC | CASSLGQGDFVGEETQYF | NA | TRBD1 | TRBJ2-5 | TRBV7-7
TGTGCCAGCAGCTTAGGTCGCACTAGCGGGGGGTACCAAGAGACCCAGTACTTC | CASSLGRTSGGYQETQYF | NA | TRBD2 | TRBJ2-5 | TRBV7-8
TGTGCCAGCAGCCAACTAGCGGGAGTTACAGAGACCCAGTACTTC | CASSQLAGVTETQYF | NA | TRBD2 | TRBJ2-5 | TRBV14
TGCAGTGCTAGCAGCGGGGAAAGCTCCTACAATGAGCAGTTCTTC | CSASSGESSYNEQFF | many | TRBD2 | TRBJ2-1 | TRBV20-1
TGTGCCATCAGGATACAGGGGAATTTT | CAIRIQGNF | NA | TRBD1 | TRBJ1-5 | TRBV10-3
TGCAGTGCTAGAGGCCAGGGAGAGGTCTCTGAAGCTTTCTTT | CSARGQGEVSEAFF | NA | NA | TRBJ1-1 | TRBV20-1
TGTGTCAGCAGCGAGCCCCCCAGGCGTGAGCAGTACTTC | CVSSEPPRREQYF | NA | NA | TRBJ2-7 | TRBV5-8
TGCAGTGCCACGGGGGCCAGGGAGACCCAGTACTTC | CSATGARETQYF | NA | NA | TRBJ2-5 | TRBV20-1
TGTGCCAGTAGTATCGTTAAGGGGGCCGAGCAGTACTTC | CASSIVKGAEQYF | NA | TRBD1 | TRBJ2-7 | TRBV19
TGCAGTGCTAGAGAAGACAGGGGCAATCAGCCCCAGCATTTT | CSAREDRGNQPQHF | NA | TRBD1 | TRBJ1-5 | TRBV20-1
TGCAGCGTTCGGGGATCGGGGTCCTACAATGAGCAGTTCTTC | CSVRGSGSYNEQFF | few | NA | TRBJ2-1 | TRBV29-1
TGTGCTAGCAGCTTAGAGAGCGGGGGTGAGCAGTTCTTC | CASSLESGGEQFF | NA | TRBD2 | TRBJ2-1 | TRBV7-7
TGCAGTGCTAGGAAACAGATCGAGAACACTGGAGCTTTCTTT | CSARKQIENTGAFF | NA | NA | TRBJ1-1 | TRBV20-1
TGTGCCAGCAGCCGTAGGCAGACCAGCTCCTACAATGAGCAGTTCTTC | CASSRRQTSSYNEQFF | NA | NA | TRBJ2-1 | TRBV9
TGCGCCAGCAGCGCTCAACCGGGACAGGGGAGCGGCTACACCTTC | CASSAQPGQGSGYTF | NA | TRBD1 | TRBJ1-2 | TRBV5-1
TGTGCCAGCAGTGACCGGGAGCTGTTTTTT | CASSDRELFF | NA | NA | TRBJ2-2 | TRBV6-1
TGCGCCACAAAAGAAACAGGGTTATCTGGAAACACCATATATTTT | CATKETGLSGNTIYF | NA | NA | TRBJ1-3 | TRBV5-1
TGTGCCAGCAGTCCGACGGGGAGCACAGATACGCAGTATTTT | CASSPTGSTDTQYF | NA | NA | TRBJ2-3 | TRBV5-6
NA | CASSLVTPTRDEKLFFGSGTQYF | NA | NA | TRBJ2-5 | TRBV7-8
TGTGCCAGCAGTGCTGGGGGTTATGAGCAGTTCTTC | CASSAGGYEQFF | NA | NA | TRBJ2-1 | TRBV25-1
TGTGCCAGCAGCTCCAAGAGGGTGGACGAGCAGTACTTC | CASSSKRVDEQYF | few | NA | TRBJ2-7 | TRBV7-9
TGTGCCAGCAGCCAGGGAGGGGGCTACGAGCAGTACTTC | CASSQGGGYEQYF | few | NA | TRBJ2-7 | TRBV14
TGTGCCAGCAGCTTGGACAGTAGCACAGATACGCAGTATTTT | CASSLDSSTDTQYF | many | NA | TRBJ2-3 | TRBV13
TGTGCCACTACCGCGCCGCGGCGGGGCCCCTCCACGTCTATGGGCTACACCTTC | CATTAPRRGPSTSMGYTF | NA | NA | TRBJ1-2 | TRBV19
TGCAGTGCTAGAGATATGACTTTCGATTACTACGAGCAGTACTTC | CSARDMTFDYYEQYF | many | NA | TRBJ2-7 | TRBV20-1
TGTGCCAGCAGTGATGCCAGGACAAGCAATCAGCCCCAGTACTTC | CASSDARTSNQPQYF | NA | NA | TRBJ2-5 | TRBV2
TGCAGTGCTAGAGATAGGACAGGGGACGAAAAACTGTTTTTT | CSARDRTGDEKLFF | many | TRBD1 | TRBJ1-4 | TRBV20-1
TGTGCCACCAGGGCGGGACCGTCGGCGACCCAGTACTTC | CATRAGPSATQYF | few | NA | TRBJ2-5 | TRBV24-1
TGTGCCAGCGGGGGACTAGCGGGAGAACAAGGGACCCAGTACTTC | CASGGLAGEQGTQYF | NA | TRBD2 | TRBJ2-5 | TRBV2